The 5 T cell receptor beta chains in this list originate from one sample, sequenced in a study of memory CD4+ T cells and cytomegalovirus serostatus. Single viable CD3+CD4+CD8-CD45RO+ cells were sorted as the memory CD4+ T cells. Profiling relied on immunoSEQ multiplex PCR, and the TCRdb table lists in-frame clones only, not all of them. This sample has more than 50,000 clones, with around four fifths found just once. Sample: memory CD4+ T cells from blood. Source of these receptors: an adult in good health and CMV-seronegative.

The chain recombines TRBV19 with TRBJ1-2; unclear D gene. V gave up 3 bases and J gave up 0 bases, with 8 bases separating them. Germline CDR1 LNHDA, CDR2 SQIVND (reference sequence). CDR3 length equals 14 residues. The CDR3 DNA reads as TGTGCCAGTAGTATCACAGATTCTAACTATGGCTACACCTTC. It yields the protein CASSITDSNYGYTF.

In its sample, this clone was seen once. The chain has TRBV28 and TRBJ1-1, with a weak D call TRBD1 (5 bases). The CDR3 totals 14 residues. Looked up from germline, CDR1 is MDHEN and CDR2 is SYDVKM. Trimming cost V 11 bases and J 0 bases, with 16 bases left between them. This CDR3 is CAAVVGAMNTEAFF. The CDR3 nucleotides are TGTGCCGCCGTGGTCGGGGCCATGAACACTGAAGCTTTCTTT.

The genes are TRBV15 and TRBJ2-7, with TRBD1 matching 9 bases. CDR3 size: 15 residues. With 4 bases clipped from V and 3 bases from J, the junction kept 7 bases outside the gene matches. Germline V gene data show CDR1 as LNHNV and CDR2 as YYDKDF (reference sequence). CDR3: CATSIPRGQGYEQYF. In DNA form, the CDR3 reads TGTGCCACCAGCATCCCGAGGGGACAGGGCTACGAGCAGTACTTC.

This clone has a handful of counts. This chain joins TRBV4-1 and TRBJ1-5; weak D call: TRBD1 (5 bases). Germline CDR1 reads MGHRA; CDR2 reads YSYEKL. This CDR3 is built from 14 residues. Trimming took 0 bases from V and 5 from J, leaving 8 bases between them. The CDR3 spells CASSQDQGYQPQHF. The CDR3 nucleotides are TGCGCCAGCAGCCAAGACCAGGGTTATCAGCCCCAGCATTTT.

The V and J genes are TRBV6-1 and TRBJ1-2; D gene ambiguous. CDR1 and CDR2 (germline): MNHNS, SASEGT. This CDR3 has 16 residues. Trimming removed 1 base at V and 2 bases at J, with 14 bases between. CDR3 coding DNA: TGTGCCAGCAGTGAAGGTCAAGGGATTCTCAACTATGGCTACACCTTC. Translated, it gives CASSEGQGILNYGYTF.